This T cell receptor beta chain comes out of a study of T cells in narcolepsy. Study overall: Donors had narcolepsy type 1 or type 2, or were healthy controls.

This table comes from immunoSEQ multiplex PCR, and its TCRdb copy is limited to in-frame clones, with some not included. Of fewer than 15,000 clones listed, roughly nine tenths are singletons. The study's findings and limits: Blood of same and different patients, but not healthy controls, reportedly held recurring autoreactive clonotypes. HCRT-specific and TRIB2-specific autoreactive clonotypes appeared among same-patient CSF and blood CD4+ clonotypes.

As concerns this clone: What it recognizes is unknown.

The germline gives CDR1 GTSNPN, CDR2 SVGIG (reference sequence). V was cut by 4 bases and J by 4 bases, with 10 bases left in between. This CDR3 region has 12 residues. V and J are TRBV30 and TRBJ2-5; possibly TRBD1 for D (6 bases). The TCR was taken from a human donor with narcolepsy. Sequenced: CD45RA- memory CD4+ T cells from PBMCs. For the CDR3, the DNA is TGTGCCTGGACCCTAGGGGGAGAGACCCAGTACTTC. It translates to CAWTLGGETQYF.